A selection of T cell receptor beta chains follows, all from one sample in a study of T-cell reconstitution after alpha-beta-depleted transplantation in children. TCRdb itself ran the PCR reads through MiXCR, one entry per CDR3 protein. The data hold about 610,000 distinct CDR3 sequences, with roughly a tenth observed a single time. Sequenced here: PBMCs from the stem cell graft donor, sampled from the stem cell graft. The receptors shown here come from a human donor who donated a stem cell graft to a child with acute myeloid leukemia. The CDR3 runs from the conserved cysteine through the conserved F or W. The D gene is left open where the match is weak. Clone size is given for some rows only: seen once, a few or many times, or a class if the clone is expanded.

d_call	v_call	clone_size	j_call	cdr3_nt	cdr3_aa
TRBD2	TRBV5-1	few	TRBJ2-2	TGCGCCAGCAGCTTGGTGGCGGGGGCGAACACCGGGGAGCTGTTTTTT	CASSLVAGANTGELFF
TRBD2	TRBV9	many	TRBJ2-5	TGTGCCAGCAGCGTAGCAAGCGGGAGGCCAGGAAGAGAGACCCAGTACTTC	CASSVASGRPGRETQYF
TRBD2	TRBV30	many	TRBJ2-1	TGTGCCTGGAGGGGACTAGCGGTCCACAATGAGCAGTTCTTC	CAWRGLAVHNEQFF
-	TRBV6-5	-	TRBJ2-3	TGTGCCAGCAAGGATAGGAGAGATACGCAGTATTTT	CASKDRRDTQYF
-	TRBV6-2/TRBV6-3	-	TRBJ2-1	TGTGCCAGCAGTTATTTCGGGGGCTCCTACAATGAGCAGTTCTTC	CASSYFGGSYNEQFF
-	TRBV20-1	many	TRBJ2-1	TGCAGTGTCCCTACCGATCGCGGTTCAAACAATGAGCAGTTCTTC	CSVPTDRGSNNEQFF
TRBD2	TRBV20-1	-	TRBJ2-5	TGCAGTGCTACGAGCAGCGGGAGGGCCACGGAGACCCAGTACTTC	CSATSSGRATETQYF
TRBD2	TRBV20-1	many	TRBJ2-2	TGCAGTGCTAGAGATCGCCTAGCGGGAGTGAACACCGGGGAGCTGTTTTTT	CSARDRLAGVNTGELFF
-	TRBV28	few	TRBJ1-1	TGTGCCAGCAGTTTATTAGGGGGGAGCACTGAAGCTTTCTTT	CASSLLGGSTEAFF
-	TRBV7-2	many	TRBJ1-5	TGTGCCAGCAGGCCCGACAGCAGGGGCAATCAGCCCCAGCATTTT	CASRPDSRGNQPQHF
TRBD2	TRBV6-2/TRBV6-3	few	TRBJ2-1	TGTGCCAGCAGTTACTCGACGGGCTTAGCGGGAGCGAAGAGCTCCTACAATGAGCAGTTCTTC	CASSYSTGLAGAKSSYNEQFF
TRBD2	TRBV11-2	few	TRBJ2-5	TGTGCCAGCAACCCCCTAGCGGGAGGGAAAGAGACCCAGTACTTC	CASNPLAGGKETQYF
-	TRBV7-2	-	TRBJ2-7	TGTGCCAGCAGCTTAATTTCATCGGGTCACCCTGCGTACGAGCAGTACTTC	CASSLISSGHPAYEQYF
TRBD2	TRBV12-3/TRBV12-4	few	TRBJ2-1	TGTGCCAGCTACAGAGGCGGGAGGGTCTACAATGAGCAGTTCTTC	CASYRGGRVYNEQFF
TRBD2	TRBV6-5	many	TRBJ2-3	TGTGCCAGCAGCCCAACGACTAGCGTGAGGACAGATACGCAGTATTTT	CASSPTTSVRTDTQYF
-	TRBV30	-	TRBJ2-7	TGTGCCTGGAGTTTAGGGAACGAGCAGTACTTC	CAWSLGNEQYF
-	TRBV10-3	many	TRBJ1-1	TGTGCCATCACTTATATAGCTTTCTTT	CAITYIAFF
-	TRBV7-8	-	TRBJ2-1	TGTGCCAGCAGCTTAGCGGAGACACTATACAATGAGCAGTTCTTC	CASSLAETLYNEQFF
-	TRBV4-2	-	TRBJ2-3	TGTGCCAGCAGCCAAGAGCGTACGGGGCCATGGCTCACAGATACGCAGTATTTT	CASSQERTGPWLTDTQYF
TRBD2	TRBV6-2/TRBV6-3	-	TRBJ2-5	TGTGCCAGCAGGAGTAGCGGGAGTCGGGAGACCCAGTACTTC	CASRSSGSRETQYF
-	TRBV6-2/TRBV6-3	few	TRBJ2-1	TGTGCCAGCAGTTACATCGATGAGCAGTTCTTC	CASSYIDEQFF
-	TRBV4-1	-	TRBJ1-1	TGCGCCAGCAGCCGGGAGCCAGGGCCCACTGAAGCTTTCTTT	CASSREPGPTEAFF
-	TRBV18	few	TRBJ1-1	TGTGCCAGCTCACCACCGTCAGCTAAGAACACTGAAGCTTTCTTT	CASSPPSAKNTEAFF
TRBD2	TRBV20-1	-	TRBJ2-3	TGCAGTGCAGCCCCACTAGCGGGAGCAGATACGCAGTATTTT	CSAAPLAGADTQYF
TRBD2	TRBV7-2	-	TRBJ2-2	TGTGCCAGCAGCCAAGGACTAGCGGCCACCGGGGAGCTGTTTTTT	CASSQGLAATGELFF
TRBD2	TRBV2	few	TRBJ2-3	TGTGCCAGCAGTGAAGGGTCTAGCGGACTGAGCACAGATACGCAGTATTTT	CASSEGSSGLSTDTQYF
-	TRBV19	many	TRBJ2-7	TGTGCCAGTAGGGATACAGGTGGGGCGACCTACGAGCAGTACTTC	CASRDTGGATYEQYF
-	TRBV2	many	TRBJ2-1	TGTGCCAGCAGTACCGTCTACAATGAGCAGTTCTTC	CASSTVYNEQFF
-	TRBV20-1	-	TRBJ1-1	TGCAGTGCGATCCATGCGGGGCCCTTCCGGGGCACTGAAGCTTTCTTT	CSAIHAGPFRGTEAFF
TRBD1	TRBV7-6	-	TRBJ1-5	TGTGCCAGCAGCCTGGCAGGGGGGGCCCAGCATTTT	CASSLAGGAQHF
-	TRBV6-2/TRBV6-3	many	TRBJ2-3	TGTGCCAGCAGTTTTTACCCCCCGGTCGTCACGGATACGCAGTATTTT	CASSFYPPVVTDTQYF
TRBD2	TRBV7-2	-	TRBJ2-2	TGTGCCAGCCGGGGAGGGATCGCGAACACCGGGGAGCTGTTTTTT	CASRGGIANTGELFF
TRBD2	TRBV7-9	few	TRBJ2-7	TGTGCCAGCATCCCATTAGCGGGAGTTACCTACGAGCAGTACTTC	CASIPLAGVTYEQYF
TRBD2	TRBV20-1	few	TRBJ2-1	TGCAGTGCTAGATTTGGGACTAGCGGGAGGCATGAGCAGTTCTTC	CSARFGTSGRHEQFF